This T cell receptor beta chain was captured by sequencing in a study of T cells in Graves' hyperthyroidism and ophthalmopathy. Patients were excluded for uncontrolled infection, other autoimmune disease, pregnancy or lactation. V dropped 1 base and J dropped 0 bases, with 12 bases sitting between them. This CDR3 is built from 17 residues. The germline gives CDR1 SEHNR, CDR2 FQNEAQ (reference sequence). RNA transcripts gave rise to amplified TCR beta CDR3 regions. During a first-round RT-PCR of the TCR CDR3, the HTBI primer set was used. TCRdb redid the calling of the multiplex PCR reads with MiXCR, one entry per CDR3 protein. The repertoire holds 650,000 to 800,000 distinct CDR3 sequences, with 45% as singletons.

The chain combines TRBV7-9 with TRBJ1-4; D is perhaps TRBD1 (6 bases). The sequenced sample consisted of peripheral blood or thyroid tissue (not recorded which). The receptor comes from an adult man with Graves' disease, either hyperthyroidism or ophthalmopathy (not recorded which). The CDR3 loop reads CASSLEGGKATNEKLFF. CDR3 DNA sequence: TGTGCCAGCAGCTTAGAAGGGGGGAAAGCAACTAATGAAAAACTGTTTTTT.